This T cell receptor beta chain emerged from a study of early T cells in non-severe SARS-CoV-2 infection. Study summary: Unsorted whole-blood RNA was sequenced in bulk, leaving chains unpaired. Findings and limits, study-wide: Anti-spike CD8 specificities were favored by VDJdb matching, whose results missed private and CD4 specificities.

Losses at the gene ends were 3 bases for V and 6 bases for J; bases not matched to a gene: 10. The CDR3 length is 16 residues. Germline CDR1 SEHNR, CDR2 FQNEAQ (reference sequence). Each single cDNA molecule received a unique molecular identifier. TCRdb recomputed calls from the 5' RACE reads with MiXCR, one row per CDR3 protein. The table shows 85,000 to 100,000 distinct CDR3 sequences, with over 15% occurring only once. This clonotype was detected only a few times. As yet, its antigen is unknown. The sequencing used whole blood, collected at baseline. The TCR sequence derives from an adult who was a healthcare worker with PCR-confirmed SARS-CoV-2 infection or an uninfected control (not recorded which). The rearrangement joins TRBV7-9 to TRBJ2-1; TRBD2 matches 8 bases. The DNA of the CDR3 is TGTGCCAGCAGCTTTTTGCAAGCGGGAGCGAGCAATGAGCAGTTCTTC. Its protein is CASSFLQAGASNEQFF.